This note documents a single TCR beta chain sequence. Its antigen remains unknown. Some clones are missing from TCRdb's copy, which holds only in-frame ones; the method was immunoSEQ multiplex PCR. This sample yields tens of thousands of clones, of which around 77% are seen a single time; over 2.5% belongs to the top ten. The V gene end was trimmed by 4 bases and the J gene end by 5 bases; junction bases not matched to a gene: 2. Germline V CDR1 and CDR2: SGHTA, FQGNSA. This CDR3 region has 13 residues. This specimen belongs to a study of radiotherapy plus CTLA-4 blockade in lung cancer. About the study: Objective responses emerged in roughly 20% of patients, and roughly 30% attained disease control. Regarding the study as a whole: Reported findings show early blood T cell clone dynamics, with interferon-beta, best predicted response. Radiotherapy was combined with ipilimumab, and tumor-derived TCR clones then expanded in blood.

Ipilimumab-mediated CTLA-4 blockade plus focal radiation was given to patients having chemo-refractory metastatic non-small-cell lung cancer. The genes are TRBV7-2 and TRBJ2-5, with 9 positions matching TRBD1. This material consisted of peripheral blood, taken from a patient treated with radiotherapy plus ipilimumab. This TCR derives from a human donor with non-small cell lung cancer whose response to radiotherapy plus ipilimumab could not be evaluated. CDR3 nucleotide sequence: TGTGCCAGCAGCTACGACAGGGGGGAGACCCAGTACTTC. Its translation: CASSYDRGETQYF.